The 10 T cell receptor beta chains reported below all come from one sample, sequenced in a study of T cells in tuberculosis. Sample time point: new active TB diagnosis, blood taken before or within 7 days of starting treatment. Measured with immunoSEQ multiplex PCR; TCRdb has only the in-frame clones, and not every one. Of about 49,000 clones in the sample, more than 90% were seen once. The specimen was PBMCs, collected at tuberculosis diagnosis. The source of these receptors is an adult with tuberculosis.

The chain is built from TRBV19 and TRBJ1-6, with D possibly matching TRBD1 (6 bases). Trimming left V 4 bases short and J 0 bases short, with 7 bases between. The CDR3 length is 15 residues. The germline gives CDR1 LNHDA, CDR2 SQIVND (reference sequence). The CDR3 is CASSTGVSYNSPLHF. The CDR3 DNA follows: TGTGCCAGTAGTACAGGGGTCTCCTATAATTCACCCCTCCACTTT.

The sample holds one count of this clone. The chain combines TRBV4-3 with TRBJ2-3, with TRBD2 matching 7 bases. Germline trimming cut 0 bases from V and 5 bases from J; bases unmatched to any gene: 11. The germline V gene encodes CDR1 LGHNA and CDR2 YSLEER. This CDR3 region has 17 residues. CDR3 amino acids: CASSQDVGAGVGDTQYF. CDR3 DNA: TGCGCCAGCAGCCAAGATGTCGGCGCGGGAGTTGGAGATACGCAGTATTTT.

The chain carries TRBV19 and TRBJ2-5; 7 bases map to TRBD1. Germline loops: CDR1 LNHDA, CDR2 SQIVND (reference sequence). The CDR3 is 13 amino acids. With 5 bases clipped from V and 5 bases from J, the junction kept 5 bases outside the gene matches. The CDR3: CASSFGTVETQYF. CDR3 DNA: TGTGCCAGTAGTTTTGGGACAGTCGAGACCCAGTACTTC. The complete variable domain, with remaining parts taken from reference TRBV19 and TRBJ2-5, reads DGGITQSPKYLFRKEGQNVTLSCEQNLNHDAMYWYRQDPGQGLRLIYYSQIVNDFQKGDIAEGYSVSREKKESFPLTVTSAQKNPTAFYLCASSFGTVETQYFGPGTRLLVL.

The chain carries TRBV4-1 and TRBJ2-1; 8 positions agree with TRBD2. The CDR3 length is 17 residues. Trimming removed 1 base from V and 5 bases from J; junction bases left unmatched: 10. Germline V gives CDR1 MGHRA, CDR2 YSYEKL. The CDR3 coding sequence is TGCGCCAGCAGCCAAGGTCGGATGGGACTAGTCCACAATGAGCAGTTCTTC. Its protein product is CASSQGRMGLVHNEQFF.

The rearrangement joins TRBV5-4 to TRBJ2-7, with D perhaps TRBD1 (5 bases). Trimming left V 0 bases short and J 3 bases short, with 16 bases between. Looked up from germline, CDR1 is SGHNT and CDR2 is YYREEE (reference sequence). The CDR3 is made up of 16 amino acids. CDR3 sequence reads: CASSLAGSLRGYEQYF. In DNA form, the CDR3 reads TGTGCCAGCAGCTTGGCTGGGTCGTTAAGGGGCTACGAGCAGTACTTC.

This chain uses TRBV27 with TRBJ2-7; 7 positions match TRBD2. Germline values: CDR1 MNHEY, CDR2 SMNVEV (reference sequence). Trimming took 4 bases from V and 6 from J; bases not matched to a gene: 12. The CDR3 is 15 residues long. The DNA of the CDR3 is TGTGCCAGCAGTTCCCTAGGGGCGGGAGATTTCGAGCAGTACTTC. Residues: CASSSLGAGDFEQYF.

V gene TRBV7-9 combines with J gene TRBJ2-2; 7 nucleotides match TRBD2. There are 17 residues in the CDR3. Looked up from germline, CDR1 is SEHNR and CDR2 is FQNEAQ (reference sequence). V shed 5 bases and J 4 bases; nucleotides not matched to a gene: 13. Here the CDR3 reads CASSQPRGGSGTGELFF. Here the CDR3 DNA reads TGTGCCAGCAGCCAACCTCGGGGCGGGAGCGGCACCGGGGAGCTGTTTTTT. Variable domain in full (rest from reference TRBV7-9 and TRBJ2-2): DTGVSQNPRHKITKRGQNVTFRCDPISEHNRLYWYRQTLGQGPEFLTYFQNEAQLEKSRLLSDRFSAERPKGSFSTLEIQRTEQGDSAMYLCASSQPRGGSGTGELFFGEGSRLTVL.

The J gene is TRBJ1-2, the V gene TRBV2; TRBD1 agrees at 8 bases. V lost 4 bases and J lost 4; bases outside the gene matches: 11. Germline CDR1 is SNHLY and CDR2 is FYNNEI. The CDR3 is 16 residues long. Here the CDR3 reads CASSASGTGKGYGYTF. The CDR3 DNA reads as TGTGCCAGCAGTGCCTCCGGGACAGGAAAGGGCTATGGCTACACCTTC.

The chain recombines TRBV28 with TRBJ2-3; a weak D match, TRBD2 (5 bases). Germline CDR1 and CDR2: MDHEN and SYDVKM. The V gene lost 6 bases and the J gene lost 8 bases, with 21 bases spanning the gap. The CDR3 is made up of 15 amino acids. As DNA, the CDR3 is TGTGCCAGCAGCGCGCCTGGCGGACTCGCGGGTACGCAGTATTTT. Translating it yields CASSAPGGLAGTQYF.

V gene TRBV11-2 combines with J gene TRBJ2-1; perhaps TRBD2 as D (5 bases). V lost 0 bases, J lost 4 bases, and 7 bases lay in between. CDR3 length equals 14 residues. Germline CDR1 reads SGHAT; CDR2 reads FQNNGV. The CDR3 spells CASSLERGYNEQFF. CDR3 DNA: TGTGCCAGCAGCTTAGAGCGCGGGTACAATGAGCAGTTCTTC. Using reference TRBV11-2 and TRBJ2-1 for the parts outside the CDR3, the full variable domain is EAGVAQSPRYKIIEKRQSVAFWCNPISGHATLYWYQQILGQGPKLLIQFQNNGVVDDSQLPKDRFSAERLKGVDSTLKIQPAKLEDSAVYLCASSLERGYNEQFFGPGTRLTVL.